The present TCR beta chain was sequenced within a study of blood T cell repertoires in COVID-19. At the level of the study: The cDNA or gDNA used as material had been derived from T cells, B-cell-depleted T cells, or PBMCs.

The CDR3 sequence is 13 residues long. V was trimmed by 6 bases and J by 2 bases, leaving 11 bases between them. Germline V CDR1 and CDR2: LGHDT, YNNKEL (reference sequence). TCRdb keeps only in-frame clones here, not all; method: immunoSEQ multiplex PCR. The table lists 500,000 or so clones, approximately 90% of them singletons, with around 0.7% in the top ten. The chain carries TRBV3-1 (or the pseudogene TRBV3-2) and TRBJ2-7, with no clear D. The clonotype comes from a woman in her late teens or twenties who had recovered from COVID-19. What was sequenced was PBMCs or T cells enriched from blood (not recorded which). The CDR3 DNA reads as TGTGCCAGCAGTCACGGGTCAGCCTACGAGCAGTACTTC. It codes for CASSHGSAYEQYF.